The subject of this entry is one TCR beta chain. No antigen is known for it. The CDR3 loop spans 16 amino acids. The germline gives CDR1 SGHRS, CDR2 YFSETQ. V lost 1 base, J lost 6 bases, and 14 bases lay in between. This record belongs to a study of cytomegalovirus exposure and HLA in healthy donors. Study outcomes and limitations: The authors judged a highly shared variant cluster likely a sequencing artifact.

Primers: 60 Vbeta forward and 13 Jbeta reverse. Here immunoSEQ multiplex PCR was the method, and the copy in TCRdb shows in-frame clones only, minus some. Of some 190,000 clones in the sample, over 70% were seen once. The chain combines TRBV5-1 with TRBJ1-6; D gene uncertain. Sequencing was done on a sample of PBMCs. This receptor was identified in a boy between 2 and 10 years old in good health and CMV-seronegative. The chain's CDR3 is CASSLWSKATNSPLHF. Written as DNA, the CDR3 is TGCGCCAGCAGCTTGTGGTCGAAAGCGACTAATTCACCCCTCCACTTT. Based on the CDR3 plus reference TRBV5-1 and TRBJ1-6, the full variable domain is KAGVTQTPRYLIKTRGQQVTLSCSPISGHRSVSWYQQTPGQGLQFLFEYFSETQRNKGNFPGRFSGRQFSNSRSEMNVSTLELGDSALYLCASSLWSKATNSPLHFGNGTRLTVT.